The 30 T cell receptor beta chains given below trace back to one sample, sequenced in a study of cytomegalovirus exposure and HLA in healthy donors. Primers: 60 Vbeta forward and 13 Jbeta reverse. Repertoires were generated with immunoSEQ multiplex PCR, while TCRdb's copy carries only in-frame clones and drops some. Found here are more than 100,000 clones; the top ten clones hold about 3.5%. Material: PBMCs. Every receptor here comes from a man in his forties or fifties in good health and CMV-seronegative.

The gene calls are TRBV7-8 and TRBJ1-2, with D possibly TRBD1 on 6 matching bases. Looked up from germline, CDR1 is SGHVS and CDR2 is FQNEAQ. The V end lost 2 bases, the J end lost 2 bases, and 12 bases lay between the germline ends. The CDR3 sequence is 15 residues long. The DNA of the CDR3 is TGTGCCAGCAGCTTAATCCGGGACAAGAACTATGGCTACACCTTC. Its translation: CASSLIRDKNYGYTF.

The J gene is TRBJ2-7, the V gene TRBV7-6, with 9 bases fitting TRBD2. V dropped 1 base and J dropped 5; count of bases not matched to a gene: 18. The germline CDR1 and CDR2 sequences are SGHVS and FNYEAQ. CDR3 length: 19 residues. DNA for the CDR3: TGTGCCAGCAGCTTAGACCGGGGCTTTGGACTAGCGCGTGTAGACGAGCAGTACTTC. Translated: CASSLDRGFGLARVDEQYF.

The chain uses TRBV4-2 and TRBJ2-2, with 11 nucleotides matching TRBD1. The CDR3 contains 16 residues. Germline CDR1 and CDR2: LGHNA and YNFKEQ. V gave up 0 bases and J gave up 6 bases; unmatched junction bases: 3. In DNA form, the CDR3 reads TGTGCCAGCAGCCAAGAGGGACAGGGGGTTCCCGGGGAGCTGTTTTTT. It is translated as CASSQEGQGVPGELFF.

This sequence joins TRBV7-2 and TRBJ2-4, with TRBD1 matching over 10 bases. From germline, CDR1 is SGHTA and CDR2 FQGNSA. The CDR3 runs to 17 residues. Germline trimming cut 2 bases from V and 7 bases from J; bases unmatched to any gene: 11. The CDR3 loop is CASSLSSRTGGRNIQYF. The CDR3 nucleotides read TGTGCCAGCAGCTTAAGTTCGCGGACAGGGGGGAGGAACATTCAGTACTTC.

V is TRBV6-1 and J is TRBJ1-1, with D tentatively TRBD1 (5 bases). V gave up 3 bases and J gave up 5 bases, with 16 bases separating them. CDR1 is MNHNS and CDR2 is SASEGT in the germline V gene. There are 15 residues in the CDR3. The CDR3 DNA reads as TGTGCCAGCAGTGATTTGGGTCAGGGTAGTACTGAAGCTTTCTTT. Encoded protein: CASSDLGQGSTEAFF.

The chain links TRBV5-1 to TRBJ2-1; 13 positions agree with TRBD2. Looked up from germline, CDR1 is SGHRS and CDR2 is YFSETQ. This CDR3 region has 16 residues. Trimming at V came to 4 bases and at J to 6 bases, leaving 7 bases not matched to a gene. The CDR3 nucleotides are TGCGCCAGCAGCCCGTGGGGGACTAGCGGGATCAATGAGCAGTTCTTC. Its protein is CASSPWGTSGINEQFF.

V and J are TRBV7-9 and TRBJ1-2; no definite D call. V was clipped by 5 bases and J by 2 bases, with 9 bases between them. Germline CDR1 reads SEHNR; CDR2 reads FQNEAQ (reference sequence). CDR3 length equals 13 residues. The CDR3 protein is CASSPSNNYGYTF. CDR3 in DNA: TGTGCCAGCAGCCCCTCTAACAACTATGGCTACACCTTC. Full variable domain (rest looked up from reference TRBV7-9 and TRBJ1-2): DTGVSQNPRHKITKRGQNVTFRCDPISEHNRLYWYRQTLGQGPEFLTYFQNEAQLEKSRLLSDRFSAERPKGSFSTLEIQRTEQGDSAMYLCASSPSNNYGYTFGSGTRLTVV.

This rearrangement joins TRBV10-2 to TRBJ2-2; TRBD2 matches 10 bases. V was pared by 6 bases and J by 3 bases, with 1 base of the junction left unmatched. Germline lookup yields CDR1 WSHSY and CDR2 SAAADI. This CDR3 is 14 amino acids long. The CDR3 region is CASRGLADTGELFF. The CDR3 region has the DNA TGCGCCAGCAGAGGACTAGCGGACACCGGGGAGCTGTTTTTT.

The CDR3 here is CASSFRDRDTEAFF. The CDR3 bases are TGTGCCAGCAGTTTCCGGGACAGGGACACTGAAGCTTTCTTT. V usage is TRBV27 and J usage is TRBJ1-1; 9 bases map to TRBD1. Germline V gene lookup returns CDR1 MNHEY and CDR2 SMNVEV (reference sequence). V was clipped by 3 bases and J by 3 bases; unmatched bases: 2. The CDR3 spans 14 residues.

The chain couples TRBV10-3 to TRBJ1-2; 7 nucleotides match TRBD1. The length of the CDR3 is 12 residues. Germline V gene sequence: CDR1 ENHRY, CDR2 SYGVKD. Unmatched junction bases numbered 3, after V lost 6 bases and J lost 5 bases. The CDR3 DNA reads TGTGCCATCAGCGGGACAGTTTATGGCTACACCTTC. As protein: CAISGTVYGYTF.

This rearrangement joins TRBV5-1 to TRBJ2-3; 10 nucleotides match TRBD2. The CDR3 length is 14 residues. Germline assignment: CDR1 SGHRS and CDR2 YFSETQ. The trim removed 4 bases at V and 6 bases at J, leaving 5 bases unmatched. CDR3 loop: CASSPGLAYDTQYF. CDR3 DNA: TGCGCCAGCAGCCCGGGACTAGCGTACGATACGCAGTATTTT.

The J gene is TRBJ1-2, the V gene TRBV7-8, with TRBD1 matching 10 bases. With V trimmed by 5 bases and J by 2 bases, 8 bases remained unmatched. The CDR3 contains 16 residues. Germline V gene lookup returns CDR1 SGHVS and CDR2 FQNEAQ. This chain's CDR3 is CASSRVLGQGNYGYTF. In nucleotides, the CDR3 is TGTGCCAGCAGCCGAGTGTTGGGACAGGGGAACTATGGCTACACCTTC.

The chain has TRBV5-4 and TRBJ2-3; D remains ambiguous. CDR1 is SGHNT, CDR2 YYREEE, per germline (reference sequence). The V and J ends lost 1 base and 1 base respectively, with 10 bases between them. The CDR3 loop spans 15 amino acids. This chain's CDR3 is CASSLISGRTDTQYF. Here the CDR3 DNA reads TGTGCCAGCAGCTTGATTTCGGGTCGCACAGATACGCAGTATTTT. Full variable domain (remainder filled in from reference TRBV5-4 and TRBJ2-3): ETGVTQSPTHLIKTRGQQVTLRCSSQSGHNTVSWYQQALGQGPQFIFQYYREEENGRGNFPPRFSGLQFPNYSSELNVNALELDDSALYLCASSLISGRTDTQYFGPGTRLTVL.

The CDR3 spells CSAGLPYNEQFF. DNA for the CDR3: TGCAGCGCGGGACTCCCCTACAATGAGCAGTTCTTC. The chain carries TRBV29-1 and TRBJ2-1, with D tentatively TRBD2 (6 bases). Germline V gene lookup returns CDR1 SQVTM and CDR2 ANQGSEA. The CDR3 extends over 12 amino acids. V was clipped by 7 bases and J by 2 bases, with 9 bases between them.

The chain recombines TRBV28 with TRBJ2-6; 9 bases match TRBD1. CDR3 length: 17 residues. Trimming took 3 bases from V and 0 from J; bases not matched to a gene: 3. Germline CDR1 reads MDHEN; CDR2 reads SYDVKM. The CDR3, as DNA: TGTGCCAGCAGTTTGACAGGGGGGCACTCTGGGGCCAACGTCCTGACTTTC. Translated, it gives CASSLTGGHSGANVLTF.

This sequence joins TRBV4-3 and TRBJ2-3, with TRBD2 matching over 14 bases. The germline gives CDR1 LGHNA, CDR2 YSLEER. The CDR3 loop spans 16 amino acids. The V gene end was trimmed by 4 bases and the J gene end by 4 bases; junction bases not matched to a gene: 4. The CDR3: CASSRLAGGISDTQYF. CDR3 coding DNA: TGCGCCAGCAGCCGACTAGCGGGGGGGATATCAGATACGCAGTATTTT.

The rearrangement uses TRBV4-1 and TRBJ1-5, with D tentatively TRBD1 (6 bases). The CDR3 consists of 15 residues. Between the trimmed V and J ends, which lost 2 bases and 4 bases, there was a span of 12 bases. The germline gives CDR1 MGHRA, CDR2 YSYEKL. In DNA form, the CDR3 reads TGCGCCAGCAGCCAACCCGACAGGTATAATCAGCCCCAGCATTTT. This sequence encodes CASSQPDRYNQPQHF.

The chain has TRBV18 and TRBJ2-5, with 9 bases aligning to TRBD1. There are 16 residues in the CDR3. Per germline, CDR1 KGHSH and CDR2 LQKENI. V lost 0 bases and J lost 3; bases outside the gene matches: 5. CDR3 amino acids: CASSPPGQGMEETQYF. CDR3 bases: TGTGCCAGCTCACCACCGGGACAGGGAATGGAAGAGACCCAGTACTTC.

J is TRBJ2-7 and V is TRBV6-5, with 13 bases lining up with TRBD2. There are 15 residues in the CDR3. CDR1 is MNHEY, CDR2 SVGAGI, per germline. V was clipped by 5 bases and J by 4 bases; unmatched bases: 5. CDR3 region: CASSLGLAGAYEQYF. The CDR3 region has the DNA TGTGCCAGCAGTCTTGGACTAGCGGGAGCATACGAGCAGTACTTC.

This chain connects TRBV20-1 to TRBJ2-3, with a weak D call TRBD2 (5 bases). With 1 base removed from V and 9 bases from J, the gap between germline ends came to 8 bases. There are 11 residues in the CDR3. Germline CDR1 and CDR2: DFQATT and SNEGSKA (reference sequence). CDR3 residues: CSARVTGTQYF. The CDR3 DNA follows: TGCAGTGCTAGAGTGACGGGGACGCAGTATTTT.

The chain is built from TRBV5-1 and TRBJ1-3; the D is unclear. Trimming took 0 bases from V and 0 from J, leaving 7 bases between them. The germline CDR1 and CDR2 sequences are SGHRS and YFSETQ. The CDR3 has 15 amino acids. CDR3 DNA sequence: TGCGCCAGCAGCTTGGATCAGCGCTCTGGAAACACCATATATTTT. Translated, it gives CASSLDQRSGNTIYF.

CDR3 protein: CASSEQGSDTIYF. In nucleotides, the CDR3 is TGCGCCAGCAGTGAGCAGGGTTCGGACACCATATATTTT. This rearrangement joins TRBV10-1 to TRBJ1-3; D perhaps matches TRBD1 (5 bases). Germline V gene data show CDR1 as WNHNN and CDR2 as SYGVQD (reference sequence). This CDR3 has 13 amino acids. V was shortened by 2 bases and J by 8 bases, with 10 bases between the two germline ends.

The V and J genes are TRBV7-9 and TRBJ1-3; TRBD1 matches 8 bases. CDR1 is SEHNR and CDR2 is FQNEAQ in the germline V gene (reference sequence). Losses at the gene ends were 5 bases for V and 3 bases for J; bases not matched to a gene: 9. CDR3 length equals 16 residues. In nucleotides, the CDR3 is TGTGCCAGCAGCAAAGAGCAAGGGACAGGTGGAAACACCATATATTTT. This translates into CASSKEQGTGGNTIYF.

The V call is TRBV7-9, the J call TRBJ2-3; tentatively, D is TRBD2 (6 bases). Germline V gene sequence: CDR1 SEHNR, CDR2 FQNEAQ (reference sequence). With 0 bases removed from V and 5 bases from J, the gap between germline ends came to 6 bases. CDR3 length equals 13 residues. In DNA, the CDR3 is TGTGCCAGCAGCTTAGCGGGAGGAGATACGCAGTATTTT. Protein product: CASSLAGGDTQYF.

This sequence joins TRBV20-1 and TRBJ1-1; TRBD1 is a possible D gene (5 bases). Trimming left V 6 bases short and J 11 bases short, with 16 bases between. The CDR3 spans 11 residues. Germline values: CDR1 DFQATT, CDR2 SNEGSKA (reference sequence). CDR3 protein: CSALAGLGAFF. The CDR3 coding sequence is TGCAGTGCCCTCGCGGGACTGGGGGCTTTCTTT.

This chain links TRBV14 with TRBJ2-3; perhaps TRBD1 as D (5 bases). Germline V lookup: CDR1 SGHDN, CDR2 FVKESK. V was cut by 4 bases and J by 1 base, with 12 bases left in between. The CDR3 is 15 amino acids. CDR3 sequence reads: CASSRKGSGTDTQYF. In DNA, the CDR3 is TGTGCCAGCAGCCGGAAGGGGTCAGGCACAGATACGCAGTATTTT.

The chain couples TRBV14 to TRBJ1-1, with 7 bases aligning to TRBD1. The CDR3 runs to 13 residues. Germline-derived CDR1 and CDR2 are SGHDN and FVKESK. The V and J ends lost 3 bases and 7 bases, in that order; junction bases with no gene match: 5. The CDR3 DNA is TGTGCCAGCAGCCAGCCGGGACAGATTGAAGCTTTCTTT. Its translation: CASSQPGQIEAFF.

The gene calls are TRBV2 and TRBJ1-5, with 7 bases lining up with TRBD1. V lost 7 bases and J lost 0; bases outside the gene matches: 6. The germline gives CDR1 SNHLY, CDR2 FYNNEI. This CDR3 has 15 amino acids. DNA of the CDR3: TGTGCCAGCAACAGGGGCATAGATAGCAATCAGCCCCAGCATTTT. Its protein product is CASNRGIDSNQPQHF. Looking up the rest from reference TRBV2 and TRBJ1-5 gives the full variable domain: EPEVTQTPSHQVTQMGQEVILRCVPISNHLYFYWYRQILGQKVEFLVSFYNNEISEKSEIFDDQFSVERPDGSNFTLKIRSTKLEDSAMYFCASNRGIDSNQPQHFGDGTRLSIL.

V is TRBV7-2 and J is TRBJ2-3; 11 bases line up with TRBD2. The CDR3 runs 16 residues. V shed 1 base and J 5 bases; nucleotides not matched to a gene: 5. Germline-derived CDR1 and CDR2 are SGHTA and FQGNSA. CDR3 DNA sequence: TGTGCCAGCAGCTTAGTGCGGGGACTAGCGGTAGATACGCAGTATTTT. Translation: CASSLVRGLAVDTQYF.

The rearrangement links TRBV10-3 to TRBJ2-5, with D perhaps TRBD1 (6 bases). The CDR3 consists of 15 residues. V shed 0 bases and J shed 5 bases, with 13 bases lying between them. Germline assignment: CDR1 ENHRY and CDR2 SYGVKD. CDR3 DNA: TGTGCCATCAGTGAGTCAACAGGGCAGAGTGAGACCCAGTACTTC. It codes for CAISESTGQSETQYF.